This is a list of T cell receptor beta chains from one sample in a study of graft-versus-host responses after intestinal transplantation. Repertoires were generated with immunoSEQ multiplex PCR, while TCRdb's copy carries only in-frame clones and drops some. This sample has nearly 110,000 clones, with 87% found just once. These receptors have no identified antigens. The sequencing here drew on unstimulated CD4+ T cells sorted from spleen or lymph node cells, taken before transplant. These receptors came from a human donor who was the organ donor for an intestinal transplant. Each CDR3 is given with its conserved first and last residue. Each record gives: D gene, J gene, V gene, clone size, CDR3 protein, CDR3 DNA. The D gene is left open where the match is weak. Clone size is shown for a subset of rows, as once, few, many or a class of expanded clone.

>TRBD1|TRBJ2-5|TRBV6-6|-
CASSSGGTETQYF
TGTGCCAGCAGTTCAGGGGGAACGGAGACCCAGTACTTC
>-|TRBJ2-5|TRBV6-1|-
CASSERTALETQYF
TGTGCCAGCAGTGAACGGACAGCCCTAGAGACCCAGTACTTC
>-|TRBJ1-6|TRBV7-3|-
CASSLGAQGNSPLHF
TGTGCCAGCAGCTTGGGGGCGCAGGGGAATTCACCCCTCCACTTT
>TRBD1|TRBJ1-2|TRBV7-9|-
CASSLKGTDNYGYTF
TGTGCCAGCAGCTTGAAAGGGACAGATAACTATGGCTACACCTTC
>-|TRBJ2-5|TRBV7-5|once
CVRSSLLKDRFGETQYF
TGTGTCAGAAGCTCCCTCCTCAAAGACAGGTTCGGAGAGACCCAGTACTTC
>TRBD1|TRBJ1-1|TRBV6-6|once
CASSRAPRGQGTEAFF
TGTGCCAGCAGTCGCGCACCCAGGGGGCAGGGTACTGAAGCTTTCTTT
>TRBD1|TRBJ2-2|TRBV19|-
CASSTGQGGTGELFF
TGTGCCAGTAGTACAGGACAGGGAGGAACCGGGGAGCTGTTTTTT
>-|TRBJ2-3|TRBV9|-
CASSAPPGGGDTQYF
TGTGCCAGCAGCGCCCCCCCCGGAGGGGGAGATACGCAGTATTTT
>-|TRBJ1-2|TRBV5-1|-
CASSSQILYGYTF
TGCGCCAGCAGTTCCCAGATCCTCTATGGCTACACCTTC
>TRBD1|TRBJ1-3|TRBV5-4|-
CASSMGYRGTGNTIYF
TGTGCCAGCAGCATGGGGTACAGGGGAACTGGAAACACCATATATTTT
>-|TRBJ2-7|TRBV7-9|-
CASSSVYEQYF
TGTGCCAGCAGCTCGGTGTACGAGCAGTACTTC
>TRBD1|TRBJ2-7|TRBV7-2|-
CASSRQGYEQYF
TGTGCCAGCAGCCGACAGGGTTACGAGCAGTACTTC
>TRBD1|TRBJ1-1|TRBV28|-
CASSRGTGSIRNTEAFF
TGTGCCAGCAGTCGAGGGACAGGATCGATCAGGAACACTGAAGCTTTCTTT
>TRBD2|TRBJ2-3|TRBV14|-
CASSQWGGSPTDTQYF
TGTGCCAGCAGCCAGTGGGGAGGGTCCCCCACAGATACGCAGTATTTT
>TRBD1|TRBJ1-4|TRBV30|-
CAWSVGGPRTNEKLFF
TGTGCCTGGAGTGTAGGGGGCCCACGGACTAATGAAAAACTGTTTTTT
>-|TRBJ2-7|TRBV6-5|-
CASSYQGPVAYEQYF
TGTGCCAGCAGTTATCAAGGACCCGTGGCCTACGAGCAGTACTTC
>TRBD2|TRBJ2-1|TRBV4-2|-
CASSQSLGGPGLAGRSSYNEQFF
TGTGCCAGCAGCCAATCCCTAGGTGGGCCGGGACTAGCGGGCCGGAGCTCCTACAATGAGCAGTTCTTC
>-|TRBJ2-3|TRBV15|few
CATSRRGDTQYF
TGTGCCACCAGCAGGAGGGGAGATACGCAGTATTTT
>-|TRBJ1-2|TRBV21-1|-
CASSKGDRARHYGYTF
TGTGCCAGCAGCAAGGGGGACAGGGCAAGGCACTATGGCTACACCTTC
>-|TRBJ2-3|TRBV7-8|-
CASSLGRVPTDTQYF
TGTGCCAGCAGCTTAGGGCGGGTGCCCACAGATACGCAGTATTTT
>TRBD1|TRBJ2-7|TRBV6-1|-
CASIKGGGGEQYF
TGTGCCAGCATTAAAGGGGGCGGCGGCGAGCAGTACTTC
>TRBD2|TRBJ2-1|TRBV7-3|-
CASSLTSGGTYNEQFF
TGTGCCAGCAGCTTAACCAGCGGGGGGACCTACAATGAGCAGTTCTTC
>TRBD1|TRBJ1-6|TRBV18|-
CASSPLQGADSPLHF
TGTGCCAGCTCACCTCTACAGGGGGCTGATTCACCCCTCCACTTT
>-|TRBJ1-5|TRBV6-1|-
CASSGTVTYSNQPQHF
TGTGCCAGCAGTGGGACAGTAACTTATAGCAATCAGCCCCAGCATTTT
>-|TRBJ2-5|TRBV5-4|-
CASSWRGQKYQETQYF
TGTGCCAGCAGCTGGAGGGGACAAAAGTACCAAGAGACCCAGTACTTC
>TRBD1|TRBJ1-2|TRBV10-3|-
CAISERTGDYGYTF
TGTGCCATCAGTGAGAGGACAGGGGACTATGGCTACACCTTC
>-|TRBJ1-1|TRBV29-1|-
CSGHRDLNTEAFF
TGCAGCGGACACCGGGATCTGAACACTGAAGCTTTCTTT
>-|TRBJ1-4|TRBV5-1|-
CASSFAGAATNEKLFF
TGCGCCAGCAGCTTCGCAGGGGCTGCAACTAATGAAAAACTGTTTTTT
>-|TRBJ1-5|TRBV28|-
CASSSPPGTLNSNQPQHF
TGTGCCAGCAGTTCCCCCCCCGGGACACTTAATAGCAATCAGCCCCAGCATTTT
>-|TRBJ1-1|TRBV6-1|once
CASSSWGAQVTEAFF
TGTGCCAGTTCGTCGTGGGGGGCGCAGGTCACTGAAGCTTTCTTT
>-|TRBJ2-5|TRBV5-6|-
CASSSRGASETQYF
TGTGCCAGCAGTTCTAGGGGGGCATCGGAGACCCAGTACTTC
>TRBD2|TRBJ2-3|TRBV27|-
CASSQSSGGRTDTQYF
TGTGCCAGCAGTCAGAGTAGCGGGGGGCGCACAGATACGCAGTATTTT
>TRBD2|TRBJ2-5|TRBV18|-
CASSPYGTSGKETQYF
TGTGCCAGCTCACCTTACGGGACTAGCGGGAAAGAGACCCAGTACTTC
>-|TRBJ1-4|TRBV9|-
CASSDNTSARKLFF
TGTGCCAGCAGCGATAACACTTCCGCTAGGAAACTGTTTTTT
>-|TRBJ1-2|TRBV6-1|few
CASSEATPNYGYTF
TGTGCCAGCAGTGAGGCGACACCCAACTATGGCTACACCTTC
>-|TRBJ2-3|TRBV13|-
CASSLSDSLSTDTQYF
TGTGCCAGCAGCCTGTCGGACAGTCTTAGCACAGATACGCAGTATTTT
>TRBD1|TRBJ2-7|TRBV6-5|-
CASRRDREISYEQYF
TGTGCCAGCAGAAGGGACAGGGAAATCTCCTACGAGCAGTACTTC
>-|TRBJ1-2|TRBV2|-
CASRPVESRGSGYTF
TGTGCCAGCAGGCCCGTAGAGTCCAGGGGATCTGGCTACACCTTC
>-|TRBJ2-5|TRBV6-1|-
CALRRNGETQYF
TGTGCCCTCCGGCGGAACGGAGAGACCCAGTACTTC
>TRBD1|TRBJ1-5|TRBV5-5|-
CASSKAGGWNQPQHF
TGTGCCAGCAGCAAAGCAGGGGGCTGGAATCAGCCCCAGCATTTT
>TRBD2|TRBJ2-1|TRBV5-1|-
CASSLFGTSGLNEQFF
TGCGCCAGCAGCTTGTTCGGGACTAGCGGGCTTAATGAGCAGTTCTTC
>TRBD2|TRBJ2-1|TRBV11-3|-
CASSLSGRAPYNEQFF
TGTGCCAGCAGCCTCAGCGGGAGGGCCCCCTACAATGAGCAGTTCTTC
>-|TRBJ1-2|TRBV7-9|-
CASSPRGAYGYTF
TGTGCCAGCAGCCCCAGGGGTGCCTATGGCTACACCTTC
>-|TRBJ2-7|TRBV6-5|-
CASRRFLGYEQYF
TGTGCCAGCAGACGGTTCCTGGGCTACGAGCAGTACTTC
>TRBD2|TRBJ2-3|TRBV7-3|few
CASGKGREGLGDTQYF
TGTGCCAGCGGAAAGGGGCGGGAGGGCCTGGGAGATACGCAGTATTTT
>TRBD2|TRBJ2-2|TRBV2|-
CASGLAGADTGELFF
TGTGCCAGCGGCCTAGCGGGTGCGGACACCGGGGAGCTGTTTTTT
>-|TRBJ1-1|TRBV5-1|-
CASSLGGSDRYTEAFF
TGCGCCAGCAGCTTAGGGGGGTCAGACCGGTACACTGAAGCTTTCTTT
>-|TRBJ2-7|TRBV7-2|medium-sized
CASSLGSRLEQYF
TGTGCCAGCAGCCTAGGTTCCCGTTTGGAGCAGTACTTC
>-|TRBJ2-3|TRBV10-3|-
CAIRGGALDTQYF
TGTGCCATCAGGGGGGGGGCCTTAGATACGCAGTATTTT
>-|TRBJ1-2|TRBV5-4|-
CASSLKGPYGYTF
TGTGCCAGCAGCTTGAAGGGGCCCTATGGCTACACCTTC
>-|TRBJ1-1|TRBV18|-
CASSPSGVTEAFF
TGTGCCAGCTCACCATCGGGGGTCACTGAAGCTTTCTTT
>-|TRBJ1-3|TRBV21-1|medium-sized
CASSKRLGDTIYF
TGTGCCAGCAGCAAGAGACTTGGGGACACCATATATTTT
>TRBD1|TRBJ2-1|TRBV28|-
CASSSNRGRVRNNEQFF
TGTGCCAGCAGTTCCAACAGGGGGCGGGTGAGGAACAATGAGCAGTTCTTC
>TRBD1|TRBJ1-2|TRBV30|-
CAWMRQGARSGYTF
TGTGCCTGGATGAGACAGGGGGCGCGCTCAGGCTACACCTTC
>TRBD1|TRBJ1-3|TRBV4-1|-
CASSQDSEGARGNTIYF
TGCGCCAGCAGCCAAGATTCAGAGGGGGCAAGAGGAAACACCATATATTTT
>-|TRBJ2-7|TRBV21-1|-
CASSKENRPYEQYF
TGTGCCAGCAGCAAAGAAAACAGACCGTACGAGCAGTACTTC
>TRBD2|TRBJ2-1|TRBV7-3|few
CASSLSASGTYNEQFF
TGTGCCAGCAGCTTAAGTGCTAGCGGGACGTACAATGAGCAGTTCTTC
>TRBD2|TRBJ2-3|TRBV9|-
CASSVGLAGGLGDTQYF
TGTGCCAGCAGCGTAGGTCTAGCGGGAGGCCTTGGAGATACGCAGTATTTT